The 29 T cell receptor beta chains below all came from one sample that was sequenced in a study of control samples from healthy donors and cancer patients. Sequencing used immunoSEQ multiplex PCR; TCRdb keeps in-frame clones, though not all of them. The sample holds roughly 130,000 clones; roughly 92% are singletons and the top ten take roughly 10%. Sample: blood. All receptors derive from a man aged 25-40 years in good health.

J is TRBJ2-1 and V is TRBV6-5; 8 bases map to TRBD2. The CDR3 has 16 amino acids. CDR1 MNHEY and CDR2 SVGAGI come from the germline V gene. The ends lost 2 bases at V and 0 bases at J; junction bases unmatched: 3. CDR3 bases: TGTGCCAGCAGTTACGGGCTAGCGGGCTCCTACAATGAGCAGTTCTTC. Translation gives CASSYGLAGSYNEQFF.

J is TRBJ2-7 and V is TRBV4-1; D not resolved. The germline V gene encodes CDR1 MGHRA and CDR2 YSYEKL. Between the trimmed V and J ends, which lost 1 base and 4 bases, there was a span of 8 bases. This CDR3 is 13 amino acids long. CDR3 amino acids: CASSQGISYEQYF. The CDR3 bases are TGCGCCAGCAGCCAAGGTATCAGTTACGAGCAGTACTTC.

The chain employs TRBV5-6 and TRBJ2-5, with D unclear. Germline V gene lookup returns CDR1 SGHDT and CDR2 YYEEEE. This CDR3 is 14 amino acids long. The germline V and J ends were trimmed by 3 bases and 4 bases, with 13 bases remaining between them. The CDR3 here is CASSSATKAETQYF. DNA of the CDR3: TGTGCCAGCAGCTCCGCGACCAAAGCAGAGACCCAGTACTTC.

This clone appeared a single time. The chain is built from TRBV7-6 and TRBJ2-7; D might be TRBD2 (6 bases). V shed 0 bases and J shed 4 bases, with 13 bases lying between them. CDR1 is SGHVS, CDR2 FNYEAQ, per germline. The CDR3 runs 15 residues. CDR3 coding DNA: TGTGCCAGCAGCTTAGCAGCCGGGGGAACGTACGAGCAGTACTTC. Amino acid sequence: CASSLAAGGTYEQYF.

This chain joins TRBV5-3 and TRBJ1-2, with a weak D call TRBD1 (5 bases). TRBV5-3 is an ORF, and what it does is uncertain. The CDR3 is 13 residues long. With 2 bases removed from V and 4 bases from J, the gap between germline ends came to 9 bases. The CDR3, as DNA: TGTGCCAGAAGCTTAGGACACTCCTATGGCTACACCTTC. Translation gives CARSLGHSYGYTF.

Turning to this clone: This specimen includes other DNA sequences encoding the same CDR3. The V gene is TRBV9, the J gene TRBJ2-5; 8 nucleotides line up with TRBD2. Germline lookup yields CDR1 SGDLS and CDR2 YYNGEE. The CDR3 totals 16 residues. Unmatched junction bases numbered 8, after V lost 0 bases and J lost 4 bases. The DNA of the CDR3 is TGTGCCAGCAGCGTAGCTGGTGCGGGAGGTGGAGAGACCCAGTACTTC. Its protein product is CASSVAGAGGGETQYF.

The rearrangement joins TRBV28 to TRBJ1-3; TRBD1 matches 8 bases. CDR1 is MDHEN, CDR2 SYDVKM, per germline. The CDR3 spans 15 residues. The trim removed 6 bases at V and 6 bases at J, leaving 10 bases unmatched. The CDR3 nucleotides are TGTGCCAGCAGCAATACCGGGACAGGAAAAAACACCATATATTTT. Its protein is CASSNTGTGKNTIYF.

The J gene is TRBJ1-2, the V gene TRBV19; D unresolved. Germline V gives CDR1 LNHDA, CDR2 SQIVND (reference sequence). V lost 4 bases to trimming and J lost 2 bases, with 8 bases between them. This CDR3 comprises 13 residues. As DNA, the CDR3 is TGTGCCAGTAGTAGGGGTTTAAACTATGGCTACACCTTC. This encodes CASSRGLNYGYTF.

V is TRBV2 and J is TRBJ1-6, with D maybe TRBD1 (5 bases). Germline V gene lookup returns CDR1 SNHLY and CDR2 FYNNEI. V shed 5 bases and J shed 6 bases, with 11 bases lying between them. The CDR3 totals 14 residues. As DNA, the CDR3 is TGTGCCAGCAGTCCGGGCAGGGTTAATTCACCCCTCCACTTT. Translation gives CASSPGRVNSPLHF.

The rearrangement uses TRBV19 and TRBJ1-1; D is undetermined. The CDR3 has 13 amino acids. The germline CDR1 and CDR2 sequences are LNHDA and SQIVND (reference sequence). Trimming took off 3 bases at V and 1 base at J, with 6 bases between the two ends. The CDR3 coding sequence is TGTGCCAGTAGTATTAAGCGGAACACTGAAGCTTTCTTT. It translates to CASSIKRNTEAFF.

Judged by abundance, this clone is medium-sized. The J gene is TRBJ1-5, the V gene TRBV12-5; D not certain. V lost 1 base and J 4 bases, leaving 5 bases between the germline ends. CDR3 length equals 13 residues. The germline CDR1 and CDR2 sequences are LGHNT and FRNRAP. The CDR3 spells CASGLDINQPQHF. For the CDR3, the DNA is TGTGCTAGTGGTTTGGACATTAATCAGCCCCAGCATTTT.

The genes are TRBV30 and TRBJ1-1; D not certain. The CDR3 length is 11 residues. CDR1 and CDR2 (germline): GTSNPN, SVGIG (reference sequence). V was shortened by 5 bases and J by 3 bases, with 7 bases between the two germline ends. Here the CDR3 DNA reads TGTGCCTGGGTAGAATACACTGAAGCTTTCTTT. Its translation is CAWVEYTEAFF.

The CDR3 coding sequence is TGTGCCAAGGATAAAAGGGGGGAGCGGTACGAGCAGTACTTC. Translated: CAKDKRGERYEQYF. This sequence joins TRBV7-8 and TRBJ2-7; TRBD1 or TRBD2 may be the D gene (6 bases each). Looked up from germline, CDR1 is SGHVS and CDR2 is FQNEAQ. The CDR3 is made up of 14 amino acids. V was pared by 10 bases and J by 4 bases, with 20 bases between.

V and J are TRBV18 and TRBJ2-1; TRBD2 matches 7 bases. V gave up 7 bases and J gave up 3 bases; unmatched junction bases: 6. This CDR3 has 14 amino acids. Germline lookup yields CDR1 KGHSH and CDR2 LQKENI. CDR3 sequence: CASLASGVYNEQFF. CDR3 in DNA: TGTGCCAGCTTGGCTAGCGGAGTCTACAATGAGCAGTTCTTC.

CDR3 region: CASRTGALGEQYF. As DNA, the CDR3 is TGTGCCAGCAGGACAGGGGCCCTTGGCGAGCAGTACTTC. The rearrangement uses TRBV7-9 and TRBJ2-7; 8 bases align to TRBD1. J lost 6 bases, V lost 6 bases, and 7 bases had no gene match. Germline V gene lookup returns CDR1 SEHNR and CDR2 FQNEAQ (reference sequence). There are 13 residues in the CDR3.

CDR3 sequence reads: CASSFSSGNTDTQYF. CDR3 in DNA: TGTGCCAGCAGCTTCTCTAGCGGTAACACAGATACGCAGTATTTT. The chain joins TRBV7-2 to TRBJ2-3, with 7 bases fitting TRBD2. The CDR3 length is 15 residues. Germline assignment: CDR1 SGHTA and CDR2 FQGNSA. The V segment lost 3 bases and the J segment 2 bases; nucleotides outside the gene matches: 5.

The V gene is TRBV19, the J gene TRBJ2-3; D is possibly TRBD2 (6 bases). Between the trimmed V and J ends, which lost 6 bases and 6 bases, there was a span of 10 bases. In germline, CDR1 is LNHDA, CDR2 SQIVND (reference sequence). This CDR3 spans 12 amino acids. The CDR3 DNA is TGTGCCAGTAGGCCTCGGGGGGATACGCAGTATTTT. Translating it yields CASRPRGDTQYF.

J is TRBJ1-1 and V is TRBV7-9; D is unclear. The CDR3 covers 13 residues. Trimming pared 4 bases from V and 4 bases from J, leaving 10 bases between. Germline CDR1 reads SEHNR; CDR2 reads FQNEAQ (reference sequence). In nucleotides, the CDR3 is TGTGCCAGCAGCTCCAGTACGGCCACTGAAGCTTTCTTT. Translating it yields CASSSSTATEAFF.

V is TRBV19 and J is TRBJ2-1; D uncertain. V was cut by 6 bases and J by 7 bases, with 13 bases left in between. The CDR3 runs 13 residues. Germline V gene data show CDR1 as LNHDA and CDR2 as SQIVND (reference sequence). The CDR3 sequence is CASRGNYVNEQFF. DNA for the CDR3: TGTGCCAGTAGAGGGAACTATGTGAATGAGCAGTTCTTC.

The gene calls are TRBV5-4 and TRBJ2-5; 7 positions match TRBD2. The CDR3 contains 15 residues. Germline CDR1 is SGHNT and CDR2 is YYREEE (reference sequence). The J segment lost 5 bases and the V segment lost 5 bases, leaving 12 bases of the junction unmatched. The chain's CDR3 is CASSSKGLVPETQYF. In nucleotides, the CDR3 is TGTGCCAGCAGTTCCAAAGGACTAGTCCCGGAGACCCAGTACTTC.

The chain couples TRBV5-5 to TRBJ2-3; the match to TRBD1 covers 10 bases. V lost 1 base to trimming and J lost 5 bases; unmatched junction nucleotides: 10. This CDR3 is 17 amino acids long. CDR1 is SGHKS, CDR2 YYEKEE, per germline (reference sequence). The CDR3 spells CASSLRWWDRGKDTQYF. The CDR3 DNA reads TGTGCCAGCAGCTTGAGATGGTGGGACAGGGGAAAAGATACGCAGTATTTT.

The CDR3 here is CASSSGPGYGYTF. The CDR3 nucleotides read TGTGCCAGCAGTTCGGGGCCGGGCTATGGCTACACCTTC. V usage is TRBV6-5 and J usage is TRBJ1-2; possible D gene TRBD1, 5 bases. Germline CDR1 MNHEY, CDR2 SVGAGI. Trimming cost V 4 bases and J 4 bases, with 10 bases left between them. This CDR3 is built from 13 residues.

Comments on this clone: One end of the junction varies from germline; a read error may be responsible. V and J are TRBV7-7 and TRBJ2-1, with 11 bases fitting TRBD2. CDR1 and CDR2 from the germline V gene are SSHAT and FNYEAQ (reference sequence). CDR3 length: 16 amino acids. The CDR3 reads CASSPGLAGSYNEQFF. DNA for the CDR3: TGTGCTAGCAGCCCCGGACTAGCGGGTTCCTACAATGAGCAGTTCTTC.

CDR3 in amino acids: CATSRMTSGRRLRTDTQYF. The CDR3 nucleotides are TGTGCCACCAGCAGGATGACTAGCGGGAGGAGATTAAGGACAGATACGCAGTATTTT. The genes are TRBV15 and TRBJ2-3; 13 bases fit TRBD2. The germline V gene has CDR1 LNHNV and CDR2 YYDKDF (reference sequence). The length of the CDR3 is 19 residues. The trim removed 3 bases at V and 3 bases at J, leaving 12 bases unmatched.

This chain links TRBV7-2 with TRBJ1-1; TRBD1 matches 7 bases. Germline loops: CDR1 SGHTA, CDR2 FQGNSA. CDR3 length equals 14 residues. Trimming cost V 4 bases and J 8 bases; bases outside gene matches: 10. The CDR3 protein is CASSSDRVKGEAFF. The CDR3 DNA sequence: TGTGCCAGCAGCTCCGACAGGGTTAAGGGGGAAGCTTTCTTT. Using reference TRBV7-2 and TRBJ1-1 for the parts outside the CDR3, the full variable domain is GAGVSQSPSNKVTEKGKDVELRCDPISGHTALYWYRQSLGQGLEFLIYFQGNSAPDKSGLPSDRFSAERTGGSVSTLTIQRTQQEDSAVYLCASSSDRVKGEAFFGQGTRLTVV.

The chain combines TRBV11-3 with TRBJ2-7; D is ambiguous. The CDR3 spans 12 residues. The V and J ends lost 4 bases and 11 bases respectively, with 15 bases between them. CDR1 SGHNT and CDR2 YENEEA come from the germline V gene. The DNA of the CDR3 is TGTGCCAGCAGCTCCTCCACCCATACGGAGTACTTC. Protein product: CASSSSTHTEYF.

The chain is built from TRBV6-5 and TRBJ2-3; 7 positions agree with TRBD2. Germline V gives CDR1 MNHEY, CDR2 SVGAGI. V trimming: 6 bases; J trimming: 4 bases; junction bases outside the gene matches: 7. This CDR3 region has 14 residues. The CDR3 loop is CASRREFGSDTQYF. As DNA, the CDR3 is TGTGCCAGCAGGCGGGAGTTTGGCTCAGATACGCAGTATTTT.

The rearrangement uses TRBV6-2 or TRBV6-3 and TRBJ2-7; 7 bases agree with TRBD2. The germline gives CDR1 MNHEY, CDR2 SVGEGT. With V trimmed by 4 bases and J by 3 bases, 9 bases remained unmatched. CDR3 length: 15 amino acids. This chain's CDR3 is CASSSVGAGLYEQYF. The DNA for the CDR3 is TGTGCCAGCAGTTCTGTGGGAGCGGGACTCTACGAGCAGTACTTC.

This rearrangement joins TRBV24-1 to TRBJ2-7; TRBD2 is a possible D gene (5 bases). The CDR3 has 13 amino acids. In germline, CDR1 is KGHDR, CDR2 SFDVKD. Trimming took 9 bases from V and 2 from J, leaving 13 bases between them. Here the CDR3 reads CATQPSGTYEQYF. As DNA, the CDR3 is TGTGCCACCCAGCCCAGCGGCACCTACGAGCAGTACTTC.